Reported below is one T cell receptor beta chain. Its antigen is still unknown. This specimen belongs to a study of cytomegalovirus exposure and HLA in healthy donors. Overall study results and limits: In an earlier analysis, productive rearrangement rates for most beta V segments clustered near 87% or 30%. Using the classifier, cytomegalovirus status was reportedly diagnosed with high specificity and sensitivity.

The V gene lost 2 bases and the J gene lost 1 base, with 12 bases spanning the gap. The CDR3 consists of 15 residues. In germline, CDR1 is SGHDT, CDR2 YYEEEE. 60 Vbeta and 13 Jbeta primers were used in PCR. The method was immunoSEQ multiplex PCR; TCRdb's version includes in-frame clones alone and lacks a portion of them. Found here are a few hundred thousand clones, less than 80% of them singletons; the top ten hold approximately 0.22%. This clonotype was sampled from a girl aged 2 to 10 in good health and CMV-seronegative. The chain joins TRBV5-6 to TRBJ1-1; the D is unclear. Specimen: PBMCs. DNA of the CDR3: TGTGCCAGCAGCTTTGTCCGAACAGAGAACACTGAAGCTTTCTTT. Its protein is CASSFVRTENTEAFF.